The source of this T cell receptor (beta chain) is a study of blood T cell repertoires in COVID-19. Study-wide background: Acute and convalescent COVID-19 samples came from the United States, Italy and Spain. The cDNA or gDNA used as material had been derived from T cells, B-cell-depleted T cells, or PBMCs.

Only in-frame clones appear in the TCRdb table, and some are missing; sequencing was by immunoSEQ multiplex PCR. In the table there are roughly 250,000 clones, approximately 82% of which are singletons. Germline trimming cut 3 bases from V and 2 bases from J; bases unmatched to any gene: 3. The V gene's germline CDR1 is SGHRS and CDR2 YFSETQ. The CDR3 spans 14 residues. The source material was peripheral blood. This rearrangement joins TRBV5-1 to TRBJ2-5, with 8 bases that match TRBD1. The receptor comes from a woman aged 80 or older with active or convalescent COVID-19. The CDR3 nucleotides read TGCGCCAGCAGCTATGGACAGGGTCAAGAGACCCAGTACTTC. It yields the protein CASSYGQGQETQYF.